This TCR beta chain was sequenced in a study of regulatory T cells in long-lasting Graves disease. TCR beta libraries were built with iRepertoire HTBI primers and Arm-PCR of CDR3 regions. MiXCR, run by TCRdb on the multiplex PCR reads, gives a single entry per CDR3 protein. The profile shows over 500,000 distinct CDR3 sequences, 16% of them singletons. This CDR3 spans 13 amino acids. V was shortened by 2 bases and J by 6 bases, with 13 bases between the two germline ends. Germline assignment: CDR1 GTSNPN and CDR2 SVGIG (reference sequence). The sample's time point: newly diagnosed GD, antithyroid drugs for less than 3 months. Researchers made the TCR library from RNA that was extracted from PBMCs. These data also formed part of another study, on T cells in Graves' hyperthyroidism and ophthalmopathy. From that paper: Uncontrolled infection, other autoimmune disease, pregnancy or lactation disqualified patients from enrolment. A 13 V-J signature model discriminated ophthalmopathy versus stable hyperthyroidism.

The receptor was isolated from a young woman with Graves disease. The rearrangement links TRBV30 to TRBJ1-2; tentatively, D is TRBD1 (6 bases). The sequencing used peripheral blood mononuclear cells (PBMCs), collected at new diagnosis, from a patient treated with antithyroid drugs. This CDR3 reads CAWSPGGVDGYTF. The CDR3 bases are TGTGCCTGGAGTCCGGGGGGCGTCGATGGCTACACCTTC.